These T cell receptor beta chains were read from a single sample in a study of OX40 agonist ivuxolimab in advanced cancers. Produced via immunoSEQ multiplex PCR; TCRdb's table is partial and in-frame only. The sample has around 70,000 clones, approximately 82% seen once. Material: CD4+ or CD8+ T cells sorted from blood, obtained in a trial of the OX40 agonist ivuxolimab. Every receptor here comes from an adult with an advanced solid tumor such as melanoma, head and neck, liver or kidney cancer. CDR3s include the opening cysteine and the closing phenylalanine or tryptophan. A D gene is named only where the DNA matches it firmly. The listing skips clone size in some rows; elsewhere it reads once, few, many or a size class.

V,D,J,size,DNA,CDR3
TRBV7-8,TRBD1,TRBJ2-1,NA,TGTGCCAGCAGCGCCGGGACAGTAGGCAATGAGCAGTTCTTC,CASSAGTVGNEQFF
TRBV10-2,TRBD2,TRBJ2-3,NA,TGCGCCAGCAGCCGGACTAGCGGGGGAGGATCAGATACGCAGTATTTT,CASSRTSGGGSDTQYF
TRBV7-6,NA,TRBJ2-7,NA,TGTGCCAGCAGCTTAGGCGACGGCCCCTACGAGCAGTACTTC,CASSLGDGPYEQYF
TRBV28,NA,TRBJ2-7,NA,TGTGCCAGCAGGACTAATTACGAGCAGTACTTC,CASRTNYEQYF
TRBV5-1,NA,TRBJ1-6,NA,TGCGCCAGCAGCCTGCCGGGGGGCTATAATTCACCCCTCCACTTT,CASSLPGGYNSPLHF
TRBV7-2,NA,TRBJ1-4,NA,TGTGCCAGCAGCTTATCCCCTAATGAAAAACTGTTTTTT,CASSLSPNEKLFF
TRBV6-6,TRBD1,TRBJ2-1,NA,TGTGCCAGCAGGTCCGGGACAGGGGTTAGTGAGCAGTTCTTC,CASRSGTGVSEQFF
TRBV6-6,TRBD2,TRBJ2-5,NA,TGTGCCAGCAGCGGGACTAGCGGCCAAGAGACCCAGTACTTC,CASSGTSGQETQYF
TRBV5-1,NA,TRBJ1-1,NA,TGCGCCAGCAGCTTCTTGACGGACCGGACTGAAGCTTTCTTT,CASSFLTDRTEAFF
TRBV9,NA,TRBJ2-4,NA,TGTGCCAGCAGCCCCAGAATCGGAGGGGAGGACATTCAGTACTTC,CASSPRIGGEDIQYF
TRBV6-6,NA,TRBJ2-5,NA,TGTGCCAGCAGTTACGGTTTCGGCGGTGCCGCGGAGACCCAGTACTTC,CASSYGFGGAAETQYF
TRBV5-5,NA,TRBJ2-2,NA,TGTGCCAGCAGCTTGGGGTGGCAGGGAAGTATCACCGGGGAGCTGTTTTTT,CASSLGWQGSITGELFF
TRBV7-9,NA,TRBJ2-5,NA,TGTGCCAGCAGCCCTTCCTTAGGGACCCAGTACTTC,CASSPSLGTQYF
TRBV4-1,TRBD1,TRBJ2-7,NA,TGCGCCAGCAGCCAAACAGGGGAATACGAGCAGTACTTC,CASSQTGEYEQYF
TRBV5-1,TRBD1,TRBJ2-5,NA,TGCGCCAGCAGCTTCCTAGGGACAGGGGAGGAGACCCAGTACTTC,CASSFLGTGEETQYF
TRBV5-1,NA,TRBJ1-4,NA,TGCGCCAGCAGCTCAACAGGCGACGTAAATGAAAAACTGTTTTTT,CASSSTGDVNEKLFF
TRBV28,TRBD1,TRBJ1-1,once,TGTGCCAGCAGTTTCAGGGGGGGGGTCACTGAAGCTTTCTTT,CASSFRGGVTEAFF
TRBV5-1,TRBD1,TRBJ2-3,NA,TGCGCCAGCAGCTTGGGGACAGGGGTTGGCACAGATACGCAGTATTTT,CASSLGTGVGTDTQYF
TRBV7-7,TRBD1,TRBJ2-6,NA,TGTGCCAGCAGCTTAGCACAGGGGTCCGGGGCCAACGTCCTGACTTTC,CASSLAQGSGANVLTF
TRBV5-1,NA,TRBJ1-2,NA,TGCGCCAGCAGCCGGTCCGTTGGTCGGGACAATACCTATGGCTACACCTTC,CASSRSVGRDNTYGYTF
TRBV7-2,TRBD1,TRBJ2-4,NA,TGTGCCAGCAGACTAGGGGGCTCTAATGACATTCAGTACTTC,CASRLGGSNDIQYF
TRBV2,NA,TRBJ1-5,NA,TGTGCCAGCAGTGGGAAGAACAGGGTAGAGCCCCAGCATTTT,CASSGKNRVEPQHF
TRBV5-1,TRBD2,TRBJ2-7,NA,TGCGCCAGCAGCCTCCCGACTAGCGGGACGCGACCTTACGAGCAGTACTTC,CASSLPTSGTRPYEQYF
TRBV6-5,NA,TRBJ2-7,NA,TGTGCCAGCAGCAGCCCCCTTGGCTCCTACGAGCAGTACTTC,CASSSPLGSYEQYF
TRBV9,TRBD1,TRBJ1-2,once,TGTGCCAGCAGCCCTTCAGGGGGAGGCTACACCTTC,CASSPSGGGYTF
TRBV5-4,TRBD2,TRBJ2-3,NA,TGTGCCAGCAGCTTGGAGGCGGGACTAGCGGGCCCAGATACGCAGTATTTT,CASSLEAGLAGPDTQYF
TRBV5-6,TRBD1,TRBJ2-5,NA,TGTGCCAGCAGCTTGTCAGGGGGCCGGGAGACCCAGTACTTC,CASSLSGGRETQYF
TRBV7-2,TRBD2,TRBJ2-3,NA,TGTGCCAGCAGCTTGTGGGGGAGGGATACAGATACGCAGTATTTT,CASSLWGRDTDTQYF
TRBV5-1,NA,TRBJ1-1,NA,TGCGCCAGCAGCTTACACGGCGACGCTGAAGCTTTCTTT,CASSLHGDAEAFF
TRBV7-6,NA,TRBJ2-7,NA,TGTGCCAGCAGCTTGGGGAGTAGCGACTACGAGCAGTACTTC,CASSLGSSDYEQYF
TRBV2,TRBD2,TRBJ2-5,NA,TGTGCCAGCAGGCAAGCGGGGGGCCAAGAGACCCAGTACTTC,CASRQAGGQETQYF
TRBV4-2,NA,TRBJ2-1,NA,TGTGCCAGCAGCCAAGGGTCAGGGTACAATGAGCAGTTCTTC,CASSQGSGYNEQFF
TRBV6-6,TRBD1,TRBJ1-2,NA,TGTGCCAGCAGCCCAGGACAGGGTTCTAACTATGGCTACACCTTC,CASSPGQGSNYGYTF
TRBV7-9,NA,TRBJ1-3,NA,TGTGCCAGCAGTTTACCCCGGAGGTCTGGAAACACCATATATTTT,CASSLPRRSGNTIYF
TRBV25-1,NA,TRBJ1-1,NA,TGTGCCAGCAGTCCTAACCCGAGGGACACTGAAGCTTTCTTT,CASSPNPRDTEAFF
TRBV29-1,NA,TRBJ2-3,few,TGCAGCGTTGGACAGAGCACAGATACGCAGTATTTT,CSVGQSTDTQYF
TRBV28,TRBD1,TRBJ2-1,NA,TGTGCCAGCAGTTTCTCACCGGGACAGGGGGTAGACAATGAGCAGTTCTTC,CASSFSPGQGVDNEQFF
TRBV7-2,TRBD2,TRBJ2-3,once,TGTGCCAGCAGCTTAGCGGGAGGGCCTGGCACAGATACGCAGTATTTT,CASSLAGGPGTDTQYF
TRBV5-4,NA,TRBJ2-7,NA,TGTGCCAGCAGCTTAAGGGCCGGCGAGCAGTACTTC,CASSLRAGEQYF
TRBV30,NA,TRBJ2-1,NA,TGTGCCTGGGCCCGGGAGCATGAGCAGTTCTTC,CAWAREHEQFF